This T cell receptor beta chain was recovered during a study of T cell repertoires in cytomegalovirus infection. Turning to the study itself: Matching HLA type and CMV infection were both indicated by public TCR beta signatures.

Germline loops: CDR1 SGHNT, CDR2 YENEEA. The CDR3 extends over 13 amino acids. Trimming left V 0 bases short and J 8 bases short, with 11 bases between. From the reads, TCRdb called clonotypes with MiXCR, one entry per CDR3 protein. The sample holds hundreds of thousands of distinct CDR3 sequences; under 20% are singletons and the top ten take about 12%. The chain joins TRBV11-3 to TRBJ2-7, with D perhaps matching TRBD1 (6 bases). Sequenced: PBMCs. This TCR came from a human donor in good health (CMV status not recorded). Some clones in this sample may be carry-over from other donors' samples. The CDR3 sequence: CASSLDSRDKQYF. The CDR3 region has the DNA TGTGCCAGCAGCTTAGATTCCAGGGACAAGCAGTACTTC. The complete variable domain, with remaining parts taken from reference TRBV11-3 and TRBJ2-7, reads EAGVVQSPRYKIIEKKQPVAFWCNPISGHNTLYWYLQNLGQGPELLIRYENEEAVDDSQLPKDRFSAERLKGVDSTLKIQPAELGDSAVYLCASSLDSRDKQYFGPGTRLTVT.